This section outlines one T cell receptor beta chain sequence together with its context. TCRdb ran MiXCR on the PCR reads. The sample yields around 8,000 clones, about 23% seen once. Not a single patient had been given any form of treatment at any point before undergoing thyroid surgery. The sample is drawn from a study of metastatic and nonmetastatic thyroid tumors. This CDR3 is 15 amino acids long. Per the germline V gene, CDR1 is SEHNR and CDR2 is FQNEAQ (reference sequence). Unmatched junction bases numbered 5, after V lost 1 base and J lost 2 bases. This TCR was sampled from a female donor with papillary thyroid cancer or a benign thyroid nodule (not recorded which). Some clones in this sample may be carry-over from other donors' samples. The chain employs TRBV7-9 and TRBJ2-7; 7 bases line up with TRBD2. The sample consisted of tumor tissue. The CDR3 DNA reads TGTGCCAGCAGCTTAGACCCTAGCGGCACCTACGAGCAGTACTTC. Its protein product is CASSLDPSGTYEQYF.